These T cell receptor beta chains were read from a single sample in a study of blood T cell repertoires in COVID-19. Repertoires were generated with immunoSEQ multiplex PCR, while TCRdb's copy carries only in-frame clones and drops some. The table records about 500,000 clones, roughly nine tenths of them present only once. The sample comprised peripheral blood. The source is a woman between 50 and 59 years old with COVID-19, enrolled during active disease. CDR3s include the opening cysteine and the closing phenylalanine or tryptophan. Fields, in order: V gene, J gene, D gene, clone size, CDR3 protein, CDR3 DNA. A D gene is named only where the DNA matches it firmly. The size of a clone is reported for some rows only, either as once, few or many, or as a class for expanded clones.

TRBV6-5	TRBJ2-2	NA	NA	CASHKGVGELFF	TGTGCCAGCCATAAAGGGGTCGGGGAGCTGTTTTTT
TRBV29-1	TRBJ2-2	TRBD1	NA	CSVQLGQGNTGELFF	TGCAGCGTCCAGCTCGGACAGGGGAACACCGGGGAGCTGTTTTTT
TRBV7-8	TRBJ1-2	NA	NA	CASSYGDGYTF	TGTGCCAGCAGCTACGGGGATGGCTACACCTTC
TRBV10-2	TRBJ2-7	TRBD1	NA	CASRGDSSYEQYF	TGCGCCAGCCGAGGGGACAGCTCCTACGAGCAGTACTTC
TRBV28	TRBJ1-5	NA	NA	CASSLAGGSNQPQHF	TGTGCCAGCAGTTTGGCCGGGGGTAGTAATCAGCCCCAGCATTTT
TRBV5-1	TRBJ2-2	NA	NA	CASSLEGQNTGELFF	TGCGCCAGCAGCTTGGAGGGACAGAACACCGGGGAGCTGTTTTTT
TRBV19	TRBJ2-2	NA	NA	CASIGQIHTGELFF	TGTGCCAGTATAGGACAGATTCACACCGGGGAGCTGTTTTTT
TRBV7-2	TRBJ1-6	TRBD1	few	CASSPDRGNSPLHF	TGTGCCAGCAGCCCGGACAGGGGGAATTCACCCCTCCACTTT
TRBV2	TRBJ2-6	NA	once	CASSEMFSSSGANVLTF	TGTGCCAGCAGTGAAATGTTTTCTTCCTCTGGGGCCAACGTCCTGACTTTC
TRBV9	TRBJ2-5	TRBD2	few	CASSPRLAGGRETQYF	TGTGCCAGCAGCCCCCGACTAGCGGGGGGGCGGGAGACCCAGTACTTC
TRBV3-1/TRBV3-2	TRBJ1-2	TRBD1	NA	CASSQQGVGYGYTF	TGTGCCAGCAGCCAGCAGGGGGTCGGCTATGGCTACACCTTC
TRBV6-2/TRBV6-3	TRBJ1-2	NA	NA	CASSYQAGIYGYTF	TGTGCCAGCAGTTACCAGGCAGGGATCTATGGCTACACCTTC
TRBV5-1	TRBJ2-5	NA	NA	CASSYGGAGETQYF	TGCGCCAGCTCCTATGGGGGGGCAGGAGAGACCCAGTACTTC
TRBV19	TRBJ1-4	TRBD1	few	CASSNLGRTGNEKLFF	TGTGCCAGTAGTAACTTGGGGAGGACAGGGAATGAAAAACTGTTTTTT
TRBV9	TRBJ2-1	TRBD2	NA	CASSASAGGPGNEQFF	TGTGCCAGCAGCGCTTCGGCGGGGGGGCCGGGGAATGAGCAGTTCTTC
TRBV3-1/TRBV3-2	TRBJ2-5	TRBD2	NA	CASSQGAPGGETQYF	TGTGCCAGCAGCCAAGGCGCCCCGGGAGGAGAGACCCAGTACTTC
TRBV5-1	TRBJ2-2	NA	once	CASSLLDTGELFF	TGCGCCAGCAGCTTACTGGACACCGGGGAGCTGTTTTTT
TRBV4-2	TRBJ1-2	TRBD1	NA	CASSQAGQARDYGYTF	TGTGCCAGCAGCCAAGCCGGACAGGCGCGGGACTATGGCTACACCTTC